The present TCR beta chain was sequenced within a study of cytomegalovirus exposure and HLA in healthy donors. Findings and caveats of the study: TCR association rates varied by HLA locus in a later analysis, with DRB1 highest and HLA-C lowest. At a 0.05 false discovery rate, a later analysis found about 17,000 TCR beta sequences to be associated with HLA alleles.

Primers included in the PCR were 60 Vbeta and 13 Jbeta primers. The repertoire was sequenced with immunoSEQ multiplex PCR; TCRdb's copy has only in-frame clones and lacks some. The sample includes more than 150,000 clones, less than 90% of them seen just once. The V gene's germline CDR1 is SNHLY and CDR2 FYNNEI. This CDR3 spans 13 amino acids. Between the trimmed V and J ends, which lost 1 base and 4 bases, there was a span of 8 bases. To note about this clone: The antigen remains unidentified.

V gene TRBV2 combines with J gene TRBJ2-7; weak D call: TRBD1 (6 bases). The sequence derives from a boy between 5 and 17 years old in good health and CMV-seronegative. The sequenced material came from PBMCs. The CDR3 region has the DNA TGTGCCAGCAGTGAAGACAGGGCGTACGAGCAGTACTTC. This encodes CASSEDRAYEQYF. The whole variable domain, remainder taken from reference TRBV2 and TRBJ2-7, is EPEVTQTPSHQVTQMGQEVILRCVPISNHLYFYWYRQILGQKVEFLVSFYNNEISEKSEIFDDQFSVERPDGSNFTLKIRSTKLEDSAMYFCASSEDRAYEQYFGPGTRLTVT.